This T cell receptor beta chain was recorded in a study of T cell repertoires in aging, cancer and after chemotherapy. Whole-study findings and limits: Compared with age-matched healthy donors, untreated hematological or solid cancer patients showed higher blood TCR clonality. Loss of evenness, beyond lost richness, contributed to age-related TCR diversity decline in cancer patients.

V lost 0 bases, J lost 4 bases, and 10 bases lay in between. CDR1 and CDR2 from the germline V gene are SGDLS and YYNGEE. The length of the CDR3 is 15 residues. Peripheral blood genomic DNA, not sorted cells or RNA, was the template. To note about this clonotype: Antigen specificity is unknown.

Multiplex touch-down PCR with TRB-A/B primers amplified rearranged V-D-J TRB sequences. One entry per CDR3 protein results from TCRdb running MiXCR on the multiplex PCR reads. Seen here are about 12,000 distinct CDR3 sequences, 21% observed once, and the top ten hold approximately 5.4%. Source material: blood. The TCR comes from a human donor in good health. This chain joins TRBV9 and TRBJ2-2, with no clear D. The DNA of the CDR3 is TGTGCCAGCAGCGTAGTAGAGACCTCCACCGGGGAGCTGTTTTTT. Amino acids: CASSVVETSTGELFF.